These T cell receptor beta chains were read from a single sample in a study of CD8+CD57+ T cells in acquired aplastic anemia. MiXCR was run by TCRdb on the reads, yielding one entry per CDR3 protein. The data contain fewer than 85,000 distinct CDR3 sequences, approximately 70% of them singletons. The specimen sequenced was sorted CD4+, CD8+, or CD8+CD57+ T cells (not recorded which) from PBMCs. Receptors originate from a human donor with aplastic anemia. Both conserved end residues are part of each CDR3. D genes are given only for firm matches. For some rows the clone size is stated as once, few or many, or as a class when expanded; others skip it.

V,size,J,D,CDR3,DNA
TRBV20-1,once,TRBJ1-5,NA,CSAPVAGGNQPQHF,TGCAGTGCTCCAGTGGCAGGGGGCAATCAGCCCCAGCATTTT
TRBV19,NA,TRBJ2-7,NA,CASSIVPGVEQYF,TGTGCCAGTAGTATAGTTCCAGGGGTGGAGCAGTACTTC
TRBV5-1,NA,TRBJ2-7,TRBD1,CASSPRGQASEGQYF,TGCGCCAGCAGCCCCCGGGGACAGGCCTCCGAGGGGCAGTACTTC
TRBV11-3,NA,TRBJ2-1,NA,CASSSTIYNEQFF,TGTGCCAGCAGCTCTACAATCTACAATGAGCAGTTCTTC
TRBV29-1,NA,TRBJ2-7,NA,CSARDYSYEQYF,TGCAGCGCCAGAGACTACTCCTACGAGCAGTACTTC
TRBV20-1,NA,TRBJ2-7,NA,CSASSGTEAGEQYF,TGCAGTGCTAGTTCCGGGACCGAGGCGGGGGAGCAGTACTTC
TRBV2,NA,TRBJ2-5,NA,CASSEGDIQETQYF,TGTGCCAGCAGTGAGGGAGACATCCAAGAGACCCAGTACTTC
TRBV14,many,TRBJ2-7,NA,CASSPHSYEQYF,TGTGCCAGCAGCCCCCATTCCTACGAGCAGTACTTC
TRBV29-1,NA,TRBJ2-7,NA,CSVLESSYEQYF,TGCAGCGTTTTAGAGAGCTCCTACGAGCAGTACTTC
TRBV7-2,few,TRBJ2-7,NA,CASSFRTEAYEQYF,TGTGCCAGCAGCTTTAGGACGGAAGCCTACGAGCAGTACTTC
TRBV7-8,NA,TRBJ2-1,NA,CASSLAGSSVEQFF,TGTGCCAGCAGCTTAGCAGGGAGTTCGGTCGAGCAGTTCTTC
TRBV20-1,NA,TRBJ2-2,NA,CSARAGQNTGELFF,TGCAGTGCTAGGGCCGGACAGAACACCGGGGAGCTGTTTTTT
TRBV20-1,NA,TRBJ1-2,NA,CRAEGYYGYTF,TGCAGAGCAGAGGGCTACTATGGCTACACCTTC
TRBV20-1,many,TRBJ2-7,TRBD2,CSASSSGDYSYEQYF,TGCAGTGCTTCGTCTAGCGGGGATTACTCCTACGAGCAGTACTTC
TRBV20-1,NA,TRBJ1-1,TRBD1,CSARDRTGNTEAFF,TGCAGTGCTAGAGACCGGACAGGGAACACTGAAGCTTTCTTT
TRBV5-1,many,TRBJ1-2,TRBD1,CASSSTSGTGGGLGYTF,TGCGCCAGCAGCTCTACCTCCGGGACAGGGGGCGGCCTTGGCTACACCTTC
TRBV12-3/TRBV12-4,NA,TRBJ1-2,NA,CASSLTGFWGYTF,TGTGCCAGCAGTTTAACAGGATTTTGGGGCTACACCTTC
TRBV10-3,NA,TRBJ2-7,TRBD1,CAISDPRGQRNEQYF,TGTGCCATCAGTGACCCACGGGGACAGCGCAACGAGCAGTACTTC
TRBV19,NA,TRBJ2-1,NA,CASMGYEQFF,TGTGCCAGTATGGGATATGAGCAGTTCTTC
TRBV27,NA,TRBJ2-7,TRBD1,CASSTTGGRSYEQYF,TGTGCCAGCAGTACTACAGGGGGGCGCTCCTACGAGCAGTACTTC
TRBV24-1,few,TRBJ1-2,NA,CATSDWRANYGYTF,TGTGCCACCAGTGATTGGAGGGCCAACTATGGCTACACCTTC
TRBV10-1,NA,TRBJ2-7,TRBD1,CASSLGDRDAYEQYF,TGCGCCAGCAGTCTCGGGGACAGGGACGCCTACGAGCAGTACTTC
TRBV5-6,many,TRBJ2-1,NA,CASSSERTRQFF,TGTGCCAGCAGCTCGGAGAGGACACGGCAGTTCTTC
TRBV5-1,NA,TRBJ1-2,TRBD1,CASSLGDRLSTNYGYTF,TGCGCCAGCAGCTTGGGGGACAGGCTGTCTACTAACTATGGCTACACCTTC
TRBV12-3/TRBV12-4,once,TRBJ2-1,NA,CASSNEQFF,TGTGCCAGCAGCAATGAGCAGTTCTTC
TRBV2,NA,TRBJ2-7,TRBD1,CASRETGPSYEQYF,TGTGCCAGCAGAGAGACAGGGCCTTCCTACGAGCAGTACTTC
TRBV15,NA,TRBJ2-7,NA,CATSRGGGTDYEQYF,TGTGCCACCAGCAGAGGGGGCGGGACAGACTACGAGCAGTACTTC
TRBV9,NA,TRBJ2-5,TRBD1,CASSVGPTGEPYF,TGTGCCAGCAGCGTAGGGCCGACAGGGGAACCGTACTTC
TRBV5-1,once,TRBJ1-2,TRBD1,CASSPEPGTGGGYTF,TGCGCCAGCAGCCCGGAACCCGGGACAGGGGGCGGCTACACCTTC
TRBV19,NA,TRBJ2-3,TRBD1,CASRKTGGTDTQYF,TGTGCCAGTCGAAAAACAGGGGGCACAGATACGCAGTATTTT
TRBV7-9,NA,TRBJ2-1,TRBD1,CASSRGTGTYNEQFF,TGTGCCAGCAGCCGTGGGACAGGGACCTACAATGAGCAGTTCTTC
TRBV2,NA,TRBJ2-1,NA,CASSPHTGGDTEQFF,TGTGCCAGCTCACCACATACAGGGGGGGACACTGAGCAGTTCTTC
TRBV24-1,NA,TRBJ2-1,NA,CATSLTGTYNEQFF,TGTGCCACCAGCCTGACTGGGACCTACAATGAGCAGTTCTTC
TRBV15,NA,TRBJ2-7,TRBD1,CATSPGTGGLPYEQYF,TGTGCCACCAGTCCCGGGACAGGGGGCCTCCCCTACGAGCAGTACTTC
TRBV12-3/TRBV12-4,once,TRBJ1-2,NA,CASSYAETQYTF,TGTGCCAGCAGTTACGCAGAGACCCAGTACACCTTC
TRBV5-8,NA,TRBJ1-5,NA,CASSLRGSSNQPQHF,TGTGCCAGCAGCTTGAGAGGATCCAGCAATCAGCCCCAGCATTTT
TRBV7-9,few,TRBJ2-1,NA,CASSFNEQFF,TGTGCCAGCAGTTTCAATGAGCAGTTCTTC
TRBV5-1,NA,TRBJ2-5,TRBD1,CASSQQGAEETQYF,TGCGCCAGCAGTCAACAGGGGGCGGAAGAGACCCAGTACTTC
TRBV24-1,few,TRBJ2-7,TRBD2,CATSDSGLAYEQYF,TGTGCCACCAGTGACTCGGGACTAGCCTACGAGCAGTACTTC
TRBV27,many,TRBJ1-2,TRBD1,CASRHRDRGGYTF,TGTGCCAGCAGGCACCGGGACAGGGGTGGCTACACCTTC
TRBV5-5,NA,TRBJ2-7,TRBD1,CASSFRTGFYEQYF,TGTGCCAGCAGCTTTCGGACAGGGTTCTACGAGCAGTACTTC
TRBV5-1,NA,TRBJ2-1,TRBD1,CASSLDRSSYNEQFF,TGCGCCAGCAGCCTGGACAGGAGCTCCTACAATGAGCAGTTCTTC
TRBV7-8,NA,TRBJ2-7,TRBD2,CASREGLGEEQYF,TGTGCCAGCAGGGAGGGACTAGGGGAGGAGCAGTACTTC
TRBV11-1,NA,TRBJ2-6,NA,CASSARPGSGANVLTF,TGTGCCAGCAGCGCCAGACCCGGCTCTGGGGCCAACGTCCTGACTTTC
TRBV11-1,NA,TRBJ2-1,TRBD2,CASSLGGLAGTSSYNEQFF,TGTGCCAGCAGCTTAGGGGGACTAGCGGGGACGAGCTCCTACAATGAGCAGTTCTTC
TRBV11-1,once,TRBJ2-7,TRBD2,CASSRGVGGRDYEQYF,TGTGCCAGCAGCCGAGGAGTGGGAGGGAGGGATTACGAGCAGTACTTC
TRBV11-1,NA,TRBJ2-1,NA,CASTRWHQAGPNEQFF,TGTGCCAGCACACGGTGGCATCAGGCAGGGCCCAATGAGCAGTTCTTC
TRBV10-3,NA,TRBJ2-5,NA,CAISERRGETQYF,TGTGCCATCAGTGAACGCAGGGGAGAGACCCAGTACTTC
TRBV25-1,NA,TRBJ2-3,NA,CASSDPVRSTDTQYF,TGTGCCAGCAGTGATCCCGTCAGAAGCACAGATACGCAGTATTTT
TRBV12-3/TRBV12-4,NA,TRBJ2-3,TRBD1,CASTRRGLASTDTQYF,TGTGCCAGCACCCGCAGGGGGCTTGCTAGCACAGATACGCAGTATTTT
TRBV29-1,NA,TRBJ1-1,NA,CSVLTRDAHGTEAFF,TGCAGCGTTCTCACTCGGGACGCCCACGGGACTGAAGCTTTCTTT